This entry lists 8 T cell receptor beta chains sequenced from one sample in a study of early T cells in non-severe SARS-CoV-2 infection. TCRdb reprocessed the 5' RACE reads via MiXCR and lists one record per CDR3 protein. The sample lists about 77,000 distinct CDR3 sequences; about a sixth were seen once. The specimen was whole blood. These TCRs come from an adult who was a healthcare worker with PCR-confirmed SARS-CoV-2 infection or an uninfected control (not recorded which).

The V and J genes are TRBV10-2 and TRBJ2-7; 13 bases align to TRBD2. The V and J ends lost 7 bases and 2 bases, in that order; junction bases with no gene match: 5. Per germline, CDR1 WSHSY and CDR2 SAAADI. This CDR3 has 15 residues. CDR3 in amino acids: CASTPGLAGAYEQYF. The CDR3 bases are TGCGCCAGCACCCCAGGACTAGCGGGAGCCTACGAGCAGTACTTC.

CDR3 sequence (DNA): TGTGCCAGCAGTTCGGTGGGTAGCTCAATCGGTGAGCAGTTCTTC. Amino acid sequence: CASSSVGSSIGEQFF. This chain connects TRBV28 to TRBJ2-1; no reliable D call. Germline loops: CDR1 MDHEN, CDR2 SYDVKM. The CDR3 is 15 amino acids. Trimming left V 4 bases short and J 9 bases short, with 19 bases between.

The CDR3 is CASSPSSGSGNQPQHF. The CDR3 region has the DNA TGTGCCAGCAGTCCGTCTTCGGGCTCCGGCAATCAGCCCCAGCATTTT. The chain has TRBV6-6 and TRBJ1-5, with D unresolved. The CDR3 runs to 16 residues. V was shortened by 5 bases and J by 2 bases, with 16 bases between the two germline ends. Germline CDR1 and CDR2: MNHNY and SVGAGI (reference sequence).

This clonotype showed up many times. The V call is TRBV3-1, the J call TRBJ2-1; possible D gene TRBD2, 6 bases. The germline V gene encodes CDR1 LGHDT and CDR2 YNNKEL (reference sequence). The CDR3 is 16 residues long. V gave up 3 bases and J gave up 5 bases, with 17 bases separating them. The CDR3 DNA reads as TGTGCCAGCAGCCAGAGACCGGGACTTAGTAACAATGAGCAGTTCTTC. It yields the protein CASSQRPGLSNNEQFF.

The genes are TRBV6-5 and TRBJ1-4; 9 nucleotides align to TRBD1. The CDR3 length is 17 residues. CDR1 and CDR2 from the germline V gene are MNHEY and SVGAGI. J gave up 7 bases and V 2 bases, and 11 bases lay outside the gene matches. The CDR3 here is CASSYPSPGQGGEKLFF. The DNA of the CDR3 is TGTGCCAGCAGTTACCCATCTCCGGGACAGGGAGGTGAAAAACTGTTTTTT.

J is TRBJ2-7 and V is TRBV29-1; tentatively, D is TRBD2 (6 bases). The CDR3 has 13 residues. The V and J ends lost 3 bases and 0 bases respectively, with 9 bases between them. CDR1 SQVTM and CDR2 ANQGSEA come from the germline V gene. The CDR3 DNA follows: TGCAGCGTTGAGGGGGACTCCTCCTACGAGCAGTACTTC. It is translated as CSVEGDSSYEQYF.

This clonotype was seen more than once but under ten times. The chain recombines TRBV12-3 or TRBV12-4 with TRBJ2-5; 10 nucleotides match TRBD2. The CDR3 contains 14 residues. After removal of 6 bases from V and 5 bases from J, the junction contained 6 bases not matched to a gene. The CDR3 nucleotides are TGTGCCAGCAGACGTAGCGGGGGGACTGAGACCCAGTACTTC. It encodes CASRRSGGTETQYF.

This clonotype came up many times. This chain links TRBV7-9 with TRBJ1-1, with unresolved D. V shed 1 base and J shed 5 bases, with 11 bases lying between them. The CDR3 is 14 residues long. Germline V lookup: CDR1 SEHNR, CDR2 FQNEAQ (reference sequence). CDR3 in amino acids: CASSLGVSGTEAFF. In DNA form, the CDR3 reads TGTGCCAGCAGCTTAGGCGTGAGTGGTACTGAAGCTTTCTTT.